This T cell receptor (beta chain) stems from a study of cytomegalovirus exposure and HLA in healthy donors (dated by TCRdb to 2016 to 2017). Notes on the research overall: According to an earlier analysis of 587 of the donors, some 170 million T cells yielded roughly 110 million unique TCR beta sequences and 276 Gb of sequence data. An early release that covered roughly 600 HLA-typed donors contained around 300 gigabases of sequencing data and 85 million to 100 million unique TCR sequences. The genetic ancestry cluster associated with self-reported Caucasian donors included 81% of the approximately 410 genotyped donors. The study was designed to test whether signatures of past pathogen exposure could be identified by cataloging public T cell receptors. The study used immunosequencing to profile the T cell repertoires of several hundred subjects and linked those repertoires to cytomegalovirus serostatus. In addition to the first cohort of several hundred subjects, a separate validation cohort of over 90 different subjects was used. To predict cytomegalovirus infection status, the study brought together high-throughput TCR immunosequencing, statistical association of individual TCRs with disease status, and machine learning. In a later analysis, previously published TCR beta repertoires from about 670 donors were re-analyzed and high-resolution HLA genotyping was added so that TCR occurrence patterns could be studied. Rather than drawing on any new phenotypic data, the later analysis identified candidate immune exposures from TCR beta sequences and the way those sequences occurred across donors. To decide whether each TCR beta V gene segment behaved as functional or pseudogenic, an earlier analysis of some 600 of the donors relied on high-throughput TCR beta sequencing. Donor age, sex, ethnicity and CMV serostatus were collected together with the repertoire data. A later genetic analysis used genome-wide SNP genotypes for about 60% of the roughly 700 donors, treating that subset as a discovery cohort. Every repertoire in the discovery cohort had been generated on one and the same sequencing platform. Both class I and class II loci were covered by HLA typing, at four-digit resolution. The number of typed donors differed by locus: about 620-640 for A, B, C, DRB1 and DQB1; approximately 520 for DQA1; some 590 for DPA1; and about 470 for DPB1. Because of strong linkage in the cohort, four or five DR-DQ haplotypes were treated as single units for association and clustering. Among almost 400 genotyped donors of the cohort, an average of 235,054 unique TCR beta nucleotide sequences were sequenced per donor, about a sixth of them non-productive.

This clone was seen a handful of times. Its antigen specificity is not known. Base qualities are not provided; no much larger clone lies one nucleotide away. General study outcomes and caveats: Across donors, most TCR sequences were observed very rarely, whereas some public TCRs were present in many individuals. Broadly in line with IMGT annotations, most TCR beta V segments showed up in productive rearrangements about 87% or about 30% of the time in an earlier analysis of approximately 600 of the donors. A later genetic analysis reported fewer N-insertions in productive TCRs among donors in an Asian-associated ancestry cluster than the roughly 700-donor mean. A further reported finding was that TCR beta sequences accurately predicted the HLA-A and HLA-B alleles for most subjects in the first cohort. A total of 150 or so TCR beta chains were listed by the study as associated with cytomegalovirus. Linkage disequilibrium might explain the correlated functional status among segregating V segments, but an unknown experimental factor could not be excluded. Because HLA typing was missing for some donors at each locus, association tests included only the typed subset. Compared with equally common non-associated chains, HLA-associated TCR beta chains in a later analysis were more clonally expanded and had lower generation probabilities. According to a later analysis, parvovirus B19, influenza, CMV and Epstein-Barr virus appeared linked to several top co-occurrence clusters. The classifier was reported to diagnose cytomegalovirus status with high specificity and sensitivity in both the original and validation cohorts. A later analysis found that most CMV-associated TCR beta chains appeared HLA-restricted, with HLA associations seemingly driven largely by CMV exposure. In a later analysis, the rate of TCR association differed among HLA loci, with DRB1 alleles having the most associated TCRs and HLA-C alleles having the fewest. A later genetic analysis associated a missense DCLRE1C variant with V-gene and J-gene trimming of TCR beta chains, and an independent cohort replicated the association. When HLA alleles, especially DR and DQ, strongly co-occurred, attributing TCR associations to individual alleles was difficult. The authors suggested that the approach could potentially be generalized to other disease states and immunological phenotypes. This cohort had only TCR beta chains sequenced, and the lack of alpha or paired-chain data limited which features could be detected. A cluster of highly shared sequence variants was judged likely to represent a technical artifact of the sequencing pipeline. A later analysis associated 17,000 or so TCR beta sequences with specific HLA alleles at a false discovery rate of 0.05. For the cohort, immune exposure information was limited to CMV serostatus. A few of the identified cytomegalovirus-associated TCR beta chains were confirmed in vitro to be specific for cytomegalovirus antigens. Seventeen rarely observed V segments, including chromosome 9 orphons, were excluded from the earlier analysis of just under 600 of the donors because counts were too low. The presence/absence analyses assumed that sequencing depth was roughly uniform across donors, and that assumption may not be true.

The cohort consisted of some 730 healthy bone marrow donors. Cohort members were all nominally healthy when sampled, although unrecorded immune exposures were likely present. The donor was CMV seronegative and was included in the group of about 400 seronegative cohort members. A peripheral blood sample was provided by each donor, and peripheral blood mononuclear cells were used for TCR beta sequencing. The Qiagen DNeasy Blood Extraction Kit was used to extract genomic DNA from the blood cell samples. Library preparation used the immunoSEQ multiplex PCR assay. For the multiplex PCR, a mixture combining 60 forward primers for TCR Vbeta segments and 13 reverse primers for TCR Jbeta segments was used. A multiplex PCR assay on genomic DNA amplified the CDR3 region of rearranged TCR beta genes. The amplified TCR beta libraries were sequenced on the Illumina HiSeq System as 87-base-pair reads. On the authors' methods: A later analysis counted tens of millions of unique TCR beta chains across the 600 to 850 repertoires, and approximately 11 million of these chains were shared by at least two donors. To remove PCR and sequencing errors, raw reads were error-corrected and collapsed into unique sequences using a nearest-neighbor algorithm that merged closely related sequences. Alignment of CDR3 sequences to IMGT reference sequences was used to assign V, D and J gene segments. For a sequence to be retained, a match of at least six nucleotides to both a V gene segment and a J gene segment was required. A rearrangement counted as productive if the CDR3 had no stop codons and remained in frame with V and J, and every other rearrangement counted as non-productive. Following IMGT convention, CDR3 was defined as the stretch from the second conserved V-encoded cysteine to the conserved J-encoded phenylalanine. The earlier analysis of about 590 of the donors excluded sequences that lacked an unambiguous match to a single V gene segment. An earlier analysis of 587 of the donors called V segments functional above 56.7% productive rearrangements and segregating when the between-donor standard deviation exceeded 5%. A statistical classification framework was built to diagnose cytomegalovirus status from the catalog of TCR beta chain sequences. In a later analysis, TCR nucleotide sequences were compared against IMGT/GENE-DB human TR gene sequences so that V and J genes could be assigned. In a later analysis, CDR3 sequences and most-parsimonious VDJ recombination scenarios were assigned using the TCRdist pipeline. In a later analysis, every TCR beta chain was defined by the combination of its CDR3 amino acid sequence and its V-gene family, and reads without a unique V-gene family were dropped. As a way to deal with suspected cross-contamination and a sequencing artifact, a later analysis dropped under 600 nucleotide sequences that were highly shared and had low generation probability. In a later analysis, a clonal expansion index for each public chain was calculated from normalized within-repertoire ranks of inferred template counts. Generation probabilities in a later analysis came from a VDJ recombination model fitted to out-of-frame rearrangements, and those results were checked against IGoR. A later analysis scored TCR-TCR, TCR-HLA and TCR-CMV co-occurrence with hypergeometric tests, applying a repertoire-size bias correction to TCR pairs. To estimate false discovery rates, a later analysis permuted the HLA or CMV assignments 20 times. In a later analysis, co-occurring TCRs were grouped using DBSCAN, and TCRdist sequence similarity was added for clustering within HLA-allele-positive subsets. For co-occurrence clustering, repertoires with fewer than 30,000 or more than 120,000 public chains were excluded, along with about five repertoires with anomalous nucleotide sharing. TCRdb obtained this table from immuneACCESS and retained in-frame rearrangements with V and J assigned. These tables miss some clones; where compared with another copy, unresolved V genes account for less than half of the shortfall, and the remainder is unexplained. The V and J calls and clone size are taken from that table; D and trimming were inferred from the DNA. The sample table holds some 170,000 clones, of which around three quarters were seen once. The top ten clonotypes cover 1% of the sample.

The source material was PBMCs. This sequence originates from a woman aged 40 to 50 in good health and CMV-seronegative.

The nucleotide sequence is given as TGTGCCAGCAGCTTTGGCGGGGGGGGGAATGAGCAGTTCTTC. It encodes CASSFGGGGNEQFF. Rearrangement joined TRBV7-3 to TRBJ2-1, with 9 bases matching TRBD2. Trimmed from V: 3 bases; trimmed from J: 7 bases; junction bases lacking a gene match: 4. Including cysteine and phenylalanine, the CDR3 has 14 amino acids. The DNA shown is the 42-base CDR3, in frame from base 1. CDR1 and CDR2, looked up from the germline V gene, are SGHTA and FQGTGA.